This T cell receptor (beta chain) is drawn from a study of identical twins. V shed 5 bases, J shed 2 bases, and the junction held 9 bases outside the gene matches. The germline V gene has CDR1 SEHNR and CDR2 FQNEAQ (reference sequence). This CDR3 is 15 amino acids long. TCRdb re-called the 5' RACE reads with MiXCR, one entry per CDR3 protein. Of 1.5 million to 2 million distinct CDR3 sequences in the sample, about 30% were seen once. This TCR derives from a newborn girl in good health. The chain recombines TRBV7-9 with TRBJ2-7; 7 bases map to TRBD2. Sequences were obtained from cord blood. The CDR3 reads CASSVTSAETYEQYF. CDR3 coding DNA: TGTGCCAGCAGCGTAACTAGCGCCGAAACCTACGAGCAGTACTTC.